The 10 T cell receptor beta chains presented below share a single source sample, sequenced in a study of human T cells and chemical hapten exposure. Using its own MiXCR run on the RACE reads, TCRdb lists one record per CDR3 protein. The table records some 190,000 distinct CDR3 sequences, about a fifth of them present only once. Time point specified: patch test 1, 2 weeks after DPC sensitization. The treatment here: therapeutic diphenylcyclopropenone sensitization with weekly scalp DPC. Sequencing was performed on whole blood, taken in connection with sensitization to the hapten diphenylcyclopropenone (DPC). Receptor source: a woman between 50 and 59 years old with alopecia areata. Some clones in this sample may be carry-over from other donors' samples.

This clonotype showed up just a few times. This chain connects TRBV12-3 or TRBV12-4 to TRBJ1-2; 7 nucleotides match TRBD1. The CDR3 runs 13 residues. The J segment lost 6 bases and the V segment lost 6 bases, leaving 7 bases of the junction unmatched. The DNA of the CDR3 is TGTGCCAGCAGCTTGACAGGGAACCATGGCTACACCTTC. Translation gives CASSLTGNHGYTF.

The CDR3, as DNA: TGTGCCAGCAGCACGACAGCCACCGGAGAGCAGTACTTC. Translated: CASSTTATGEQYF. This chain connects TRBV7-8 to TRBJ2-7; tentatively, D is TRBD1 (5 bases). This CDR3 has 13 amino acids. CDR1 and CDR2 from the germline V gene are SGHVS and FQNEAQ. Deletions cut 5 bases from V and 7 bases from J, with 15 bases between.

This clonotype was seen more than once but under ten times. This rearrangement joins TRBV6-5 to TRBJ1-5; 8 nucleotides agree with TRBD1. Germline V gene data show CDR1 as MNHEY and CDR2 as SVGAGI. V shed 5 bases, J shed 3 bases, and the junction held 9 bases outside the gene matches. The CDR3 sequence is 16 residues long. CDR3 DNA: TGTGCCAGCAGTCCCACAGGGGGAAGAGACAATCAGCCCCAGCATTTT. It codes for CASSPTGGRDNQPQHF.

This clonotype was recorded many times. The chain uses TRBV6-6 and TRBJ1-2; 9 positions agree with TRBD1. The CDR3 extends over 13 amino acids. The germline CDR1 and CDR2 sequences are MNHNY and SVGAGI (reference sequence). The V segment lost 6 bases and the J segment 4 bases; nucleotides outside the gene matches: 3. The CDR3 loop is CASSWDRAYGYTF. The CDR3 DNA reads TGTGCCAGCAGCTGGGACAGGGCCTATGGCTACACCTTC.

This clonotype occurred a few times. J is TRBJ1-1 and V is TRBV11-1; a weak D match, TRBD1 (5 bases). This CDR3 has 14 residues. Germline-derived CDR1 and CDR2 are SGHAT and FQDESV (reference sequence). V lost 3 bases and J lost 4, with 12 bases in between. CDR3 in amino acids: CASSLTALSTEAFF. Written as DNA, the CDR3 is TGTGCCAGCAGCTTGACAGCCCTGAGCACTGAAGCTTTCTTT.

This clonotype was seen more than once but under ten times. The chain joins TRBV29-1 to TRBJ2-5, with D possibly matching TRBD2 (5 bases). This CDR3 has 13 residues. V was cut by 4 bases and J by 3 bases, with 12 bases left in between. In germline, CDR1 is SQVTM, CDR2 ANQGSEA. For the CDR3, the DNA is TGCAGCGTTGCGGGGAGAGGTGAAGAGACCCAGTACTTC. Protein sequence: CSVAGRGEETQYF.

This clonotype was counted a few times. The CDR3 is CASSPGTSPMTQYF. The CDR3 DNA reads TGTGCCAGCTCACCAGGGACTAGTCCGATGACCCAGTACTTC. The genes are TRBV18 and TRBJ2-5, with 8 bases that match TRBD2. Per germline, CDR1 KGHSH and CDR2 LQKENI. The CDR3 totals 14 residues. Trimming took 2 bases from V and 7 from J; bases not matched to a gene: 6.

In its sample, this clonotype was seen a few times. The chain joins TRBV29-1 to TRBJ1-4; 7 nucleotides match TRBD1. Germline assignment: CDR1 SQVTM and CDR2 ANQGSEA. Trimming cost V 6 bases and J 2 bases; bases outside gene matches: 6. The CDR3 spans 14 residues. The CDR3 protein is CSVGTTGTNEKLFF. CDR3 bases: TGCAGCGTCGGCACGACAGGGACTAATGAAAAACTGTTTTTT.

The chain uses TRBV24-1 and TRBJ2-2; TRBD1 matches at 7 bases. CDR1 is KGHDR, CDR2 SFDVKD, per germline. Trimming removed 3 bases from V and 7 bases from J; junction bases left unmatched: 10. The CDR3 extends over 16 amino acids. The chain's CDR3 is CATSDLGQAVGGELFF. CDR3 bases: TGTGCCACCAGTGATCTAGGACAGGCCGTCGGCGGGGAGCTGTTTTTT.

This clonotype was seen more than once but under ten times. The V and J genes are TRBV5-1 and TRBJ2-2; 11 bases agree with TRBD2. V lost 5 bases, J lost 7 bases, and 10 bases stayed unmatched. CDR1 SGHRS and CDR2 YFSETQ come from the germline V gene. This CDR3 region has 16 residues. DNA of the CDR3: TGCGCCAGCAGGTCGACTAGCGGGGTCCGGAGCGGGGAGCTGTTTTTT. This gives the protein CASRSTSGVRSGELFF.